The 18 T cell receptor beta chains listed next were all sequenced from one sample in a study of Ad26.COV2.S vaccination and SARS-CoV-2 variants. As for treatment: about 20 received Ad26.COV2.S at low or high dose, single or two shots; 5 received placebo; per-sample allocation not given. On day 63 after the first injection, vaccine and placebo recipients gave samples. The method was immunoSEQ multiplex PCR; TCRdb's version includes in-frame clones alone and lacks a portion of them. Among 300,000 to 350,000 clones listed, around 83% were seen once. The input for sequencing was peripheral blood, taken in a trial of Ad26.COV2.S vaccine versus placebo. These receptors all come from a person between 18 and 65 years old who received the Ad26.COV2.S COVID-19 vaccine or a placebo.

The V and J genes are TRBV19 and TRBJ1-5; 9 bases map to TRBD1. CDR1 is LNHDA, CDR2 SQIVND, per germline (reference sequence). J was trimmed by 0 bases and V by 6 bases; bases with no gene match: 6. The CDR3 totals 16 residues. The CDR3 DNA is TGTGCCAGTAGCAAAAGGACAGGGGTTAGCAATCAGCCCCAGCATTTT. Encoded protein: CASSKRTGVSNQPQHF. Filled out from reference TRBV19 and TRBJ1-5, the complete variable domain reads DGGITQSPKYLFRKEGQNVTLSCEQNLNHDAMYWYRQDPGQGLRLIYYSQIVNDFQKGDIAEGYSVSREKKESFPLTVTSAQKNPTAFYLCASSKRTGVSNQPQHFGDGTRLSIL.

This chain joins TRBV10-1 and TRBJ2-2; 9 bases fit TRBD1. The CDR3 is 18 amino acids. V lost 1 base, J lost 1 base, and 7 bases stayed unmatched. The germline CDR1 and CDR2 sequences are WNHNN and SYGVQD (reference sequence). CDR3 loop: CASSELYRGRVNTGELFF. In DNA, the CDR3 is TGCGCCAGCAGTGAGTTGTACAGGGGGCGGGTGAACACCGGGGAGCTGTTTTTT.

The chain couples TRBV3-1 (or the pseudogene TRBV3-2) to TRBJ2-2; D gene unclear. This CDR3 spans 17 amino acids. The V gene's germline CDR1 is LGHDT and CDR2 YNNKEL (reference sequence). V lost 1 base and J 1 base, leaving 13 bases between the germline ends. The CDR3, as DNA: TGTGCCAGCAGCCAAGTAGTGGGCATACAGAACACCGGGGAGCTGTTTTTT. It specifies CASSQVVGIQNTGELFF.

V gene TRBV2 combines with J gene TRBJ1-1; D remains ambiguous. CDR1 is SNHLY, CDR2 FYNNEI, per germline. This CDR3 is 13 amino acids long. The germline V and J ends were trimmed by 6 bases and 1 base, with 9 bases remaining between them. The CDR3 DNA reads as TGTGCCAGCAGAGTTGTCCCGAACACTGAAGCTTTCTTT. It codes for CASRVVPNTEAFF.

This chain joins TRBV6-5 and TRBJ2-7, with D perhaps assigned TRBD1 or TRBD2 (5 bases each). V was cut by 5 bases and J by 0 bases, with 11 bases left in between. This CDR3 is 14 amino acids long. Germline V gives CDR1 MNHEY, CDR2 SVGAGI. CDR3 nucleotide sequence: TGTGCCAGCAGTCTGGGGGTCAGCTCCTACGAGCAGTACTTC. Translated, it gives CASSLGVSSYEQYF.

This clone appeared once. Other DNA sequences within the sample encode an identical CDR3. The chain carries TRBV20-1 and TRBJ2-1; no clear D gene. The CDR3 covers 11 residues. V was cut by 2 bases and J by 7 bases, with 6 bases left in between. The germline gives CDR1 DFQATT, CDR2 SNEGSKA (reference sequence). The CDR3 sequence is CSARPVNEQFF. DNA of the CDR3: TGCAGTGCTAGACCTGTTAATGAGCAGTTCTTC.

This clone was found once. This chain uses TRBV7-9 with TRBJ2-1; 11 bases line up with TRBD2. The CDR3 is made up of 15 amino acids. Germline V gene sequence: CDR1 SEHNR, CDR2 FQNEAQ (reference sequence). Trimming at V came to 2 bases and at J to 6 bases, leaving 3 bases not matched to a gene. Written as DNA, the CDR3 is TGTGCCAGCAGCTTAAATCTAGCGGGGGGCAATGAGCAGTTCTTC. Its translation: CASSLNLAGGNEQFF.

The rearrangement joins TRBV2 to TRBJ2-5; D is possibly TRBD1 (5 bases). V was shortened by 9 bases and J by 0 bases, with 11 bases between the two germline ends. Germline CDR1 is SNHLY and CDR2 is FYNNEI. The CDR3 is made up of 13 amino acids. CDR3: CARSDSYQETQYF. CDR3 coding DNA: TGTGCCAGGTCCGACAGTTACCAAGAGACCCAGTACTTC.

V is TRBV7-9 and J is TRBJ1-4; D is unclear. Germline V gene lookup returns CDR1 SEHNR and CDR2 FQNEAQ (reference sequence). V shed 0 bases and J shed 6 bases, with 14 bases lying between them. The CDR3 covers 16 residues. The DNA of the CDR3 is TGTGCCAGCAGCTTAGCGCTAGGCCTCTCGGATGAAAAACTGTTTTTT. Translating it yields CASSLALGLSDEKLFF.

This clone was detected a few times. The gene calls are TRBV19 and TRBJ1-6, with D possibly matching TRBD1 (5 bases). Germline CDR1 LNHDA, CDR2 SQIVND (reference sequence). The V and J ends lost 4 bases and 8 bases respectively, with 9 bases between them. This CDR3 comprises 13 residues. CDR3 nucleotide sequence: TGTGCCAGTAGTACGAGGACATATTCACCCCTCCACTTT. Translating gives CASSTRTYSPLHF.

V is TRBV19 and J is TRBJ1-1; 10 nucleotides line up with TRBD1. V was clipped by 3 bases and J by 1 base; unmatched bases: 11. Germline V CDR1 and CDR2: LNHDA, SQIVND (reference sequence). The CDR3 totals 18 residues. The CDR3 is CASSIGAGQGTENTEAFF. The CDR3 DNA follows: TGTGCCAGTAGTATCGGAGCGGGACAGGGGACTGAGAACACTGAAGCTTTCTTT.

The chain combines TRBV5-1 with TRBJ2-7, with 7 nucleotides matching TRBD1. The CDR3 runs 16 residues. Germline loops: CDR1 SGHRS, CDR2 YFSETQ. Trimming removed 4 bases from V and 1 base from J; junction bases left unmatched: 11. In nucleotides, the CDR3 is TGCGCCAGCAGCCCAGGGACAGAAAAACTGTCCTACGAGCAGTACTTC. Its protein product is CASSPGTEKLSYEQYF.

V usage is TRBV6-5 and J usage is TRBJ2-3; D may be TRBD1 (6 bases). Germline loops: CDR1 MNHEY, CDR2 SVGAGI. Trimming stripped 4 bases from V and 4 bases from J, with 15 bases between. The CDR3 loop spans 15 amino acids. CDR3 DNA: TGTGCCAGCAGTTCGGGACACCTCCAGTCAGATACGCAGTATTTT. This gives the protein CASSSGHLQSDTQYF.

The gene calls are TRBV5-1 and TRBJ1-6; D not certain. Trimming stripped 4 bases from V and 6 bases from J, with 8 bases between. The CDR3 has 13 amino acids. CDR1 is SGHRS and CDR2 is YFSETQ in the germline V gene. CDR3 nucleotides: TGCGCCAGCAGCCCGGGCGTTAATTCACCCCTCCACTTT. Protein sequence: CASSPGVNSPLHF.

The rearrangement joins TRBV23-1 to TRBJ2-7; D may be TRBD1 (7 bases). Being an ORF, TRBV23-1 has a function that is uncertain. V shed 9 bases and J shed 3 bases, with 30 bases lying between them. This CDR3 region has 18 residues. In DNA, the CDR3 is TGCGCCAGTCCCAGGGGGGATCCCCCGCAAAATTCCCTCTACGAGCAGTACTTC. Translating it yields CASPRGDPPQNSLYEQYF.

This rearrangement joins TRBV27 to TRBJ2-1; TRBD2 matches 9 bases. The CDR3 runs 15 residues. CDR1 and CDR2 from the germline V gene are MNHEY and SMNVEV (reference sequence). V lost 0 bases, J lost 9 bases, and 6 bases stayed unmatched. The CDR3 region has the DNA TGTGCCAGCAGTTTATCTAGCGGGGGAGGGTTTGAGCAGTTCTTC. Protein product: CASSLSSGGGFEQFF.

This clone appeared a single time. The chain employs TRBV19 and TRBJ1-6; D is undetermined. V was cut by 0 bases and J by 7 bases, with 4 bases left in between. Germline V gene data show CDR1 as LNHDA and CDR2 as SQIVND (reference sequence). This CDR3 has 13 residues. CDR3 in DNA: TGTGCCAGTAGTATAGACACCAATTCACCCCTCCACTTT. Protein product: CASSIDTNSPLHF.

The chain recombines TRBV6-5 with TRBJ1-1; tentative D call: TRBD1 (5 bases). The V end was cut by 8 bases, the J end by 0 bases, with 7 bases between. Germline V CDR1 and CDR2: MNHEY, SVGAGI. CDR3 length: 12 residues. CDR3 loop: CASGGLNTEAFF. For the CDR3, the DNA is TGTGCCAGCGGGGGGTTGAACACTGAAGCTTTCTTT.